A selection of T cell receptor beta chains follows, all from one sample in a study of cytomegalovirus exposure and HLA in healthy donors. Method: immunoSEQ multiplex PCR; TCRdb's copy keeps in-frame clones and lacks some. The sample yields about 210,000 clones, 82% seen once. Sequences were obtained from PBMCs. The receptors come from a man aged 40-49 years in good health and CMV-seropositive. Both conserved end residues are part of each CDR3. Each record gives: clone size, V gene, J gene, D gene, CDR3 DNA, CDR3 protein. The D gene is left open where the match is weak. Clone size appears in some rows only: once, few, many, or a class for an expanded clone.

>once|TRBV5-1|TRBJ2-4|-
TGCGCCAGCAGCTTCGGTGACATTCAGTACTTC
CASSFGDIQYF
>-|TRBV29-1|TRBJ2-1|-
TGCAGCGCTGAGGGCCCTAGGACTACTGAGCAGTTCTTC
CSAEGPRTTEQFF
>-|TRBV5-1|TRBJ2-3|TRBD2
TGCGCCAGCAGCAGGCGACTAGCGGACACAGATACGCAGTATTTT
CASSRRLADTDTQYF
>-|TRBV18|TRBJ2-3|TRBD2
TGTGCCAGCTCACCGGGACTAGCGGGGGATACGCAGTATTTT
CASSPGLAGDTQYF
>-|TRBV7-3|TRBJ1-1|-
TGTGCCAGCAGCTCGACAGGGAACACTGAAGCTTTCTTT
CASSSTGNTEAFF
>-|TRBV5-1|TRBJ1-1|-
TGCGCCAGCAGCCCTGGCCTGGACACTGAAGCTTTCTTT
CASSPGLDTEAFF
>-|TRBV27|TRBJ1-2|TRBD1
TGTGCCAGCAGTTTCCGGGACAGGGGTTCCTATGGCTACACCTTC
CASSFRDRGSYGYTF
>-|TRBV19|TRBJ1-5|-
TGTGCCAGTAGTATAGACGGGGGAACGAAGCAGCCCCAGCATTTT
CASSIDGGTKQPQHF
>-|TRBV4-1|TRBJ2-3|-
TGCGCCAGCAGCCAAGTTGGTCCCCCTTACACGGATACGCAGTATTTT
CASSQVGPPYTDTQYF
>-|TRBV30|TRBJ1-1|-
TGTGCCTGGAGTGCCGGGTCATGGGGGCGGAACACTGAAGCTTTCTTT
CAWSAGSWGRNTEAFF
>-|TRBV5-6|TRBJ1-2|TRBD1
TGTGCCAGCAGCCCGCCGGGACAGGGTATCTATGGCTACACCTTC
CASSPPGQGIYGYTF
>-|TRBV2|TRBJ1-1|-
TGTGCCAGCAGCGGCAGGGATGGCACTGAAGCTTTCTTT
CASSGRDGTEAFF
>-|TRBV13|TRBJ2-5|TRBD1
TGTGCCAGCAGCCCCGGACAGGGAGAGACCCAGTACTTC
CASSPGQGETQYF
>-|TRBV11-3|TRBJ2-1|-
TGTGCCAGCAGCCCAGGGGGGCGAGAGTACAATGAGCAGTTCTTC
CASSPGGREYNEQFF
>-|TRBV19|TRBJ1-2|-
TGTGCCAGTAGTATAGATTTCGGCTATGGCTACACCTTC
CASSIDFGYGYTF
>-|TRBV11-3|TRBJ2-2|-
TGTGCCAGCAGCTTAGGTGGACAGTTTACCGGGGAGCTGTTTTTT
CASSLGGQFTGELFF
>-|TRBV11-2|TRBJ1-1|-
TGTGCCAGCAGCTTGTCGCCTAGTTACGAGGACACTGAAGCTTTCTTT
CASSLSPSYEDTEAFF
>-|TRBV5-1|TRBJ2-1|TRBD1
TGCGCCAGCAGCCCTGACAGGGGTAGCGATGAGCAGTTCTTC
CASSPDRGSDEQFF
>-|TRBV21-1|TRBJ1-5|-
TGTGCCAGCAGCAAAGCGCACAGGGTTCAGCCCCAGCATTTT
CASSKAHRVQPQHF
>few|TRBV30|TRBJ2-1|TRBD2
TGTGCCTGGAGTGTAGCGGGAGGGCCTTACAATGAGCAGTTCTTC
CAWSVAGGPYNEQFF
>-|TRBV9|TRBJ2-2|TRBD2
TGTGCCAGCAGCCCTTTTGGGGGAGCGGGAGGCGGGGAGCTGTTTTTT
CASSPFGGAGGGELFF
>-|TRBV6-5|TRBJ2-5|-
TGTGCCAGCAGTTACTCGCAGTCCCGCCAAGAGACCCAGTACTTC
CASSYSQSRQETQYF
>-|TRBV4-1|TRBJ1-1|TRBD1
TGCGCCAGCAGCCCAGTGACAGGGCCGAACACTGAAGCTTTCTTT
CASSPVTGPNTEAFF
>-|TRBV30|TRBJ1-2|TRBD1
TGTGCCTGGAGTGCCGGGACAGGGGACATTACTAACTATGGCTACACCTTC
CAWSAGTGDITNYGYTF
>-|TRBV5-1|TRBJ1-1|-
TGCGCCAGCAGCTTGGCGGGCGGTCGGGGAGCTTTCTTT
CASSLAGGRGAFF
>few|TRBV4-1|TRBJ1-1|-
TGCGCCAGCAGCCAACCGACAGTTGAAATCACTGAAGCTTTCTTT
CASSQPTVEITEAFF
>-|TRBV5-1|TRBJ2-1|-
TGCGCCAGCAGCCTAGCTTGGGGAGGATGGGAGCAGTTCTTC
CASSLAWGGWEQFF
>-|TRBV27|TRBJ1-5|TRBD1
TGTGCCAGCAGTTTGTCACAGGGGGTACAGCCCCAGCATTTT
CASSLSQGVQPQHF
>few|TRBV11-2|TRBJ2-5|-
TGTGCCAGCAGCGCGAAAGAGACCCAGTACTTC
CASSAKETQYF
>few|TRBV5-1|TRBJ2-1|TRBD2
TGCGCCAGCAGCTTAAGGGCTAGCGGGAGTTACAATGAGCAGTTCTTC
CASSLRASGSYNEQFF
>-|TRBV6-6|TRBJ1-1|-
TGTGCCAGCAGCCCCGACGTGACTGAGGCTTTCTTT
CASSPDVTEAFF
>-|TRBV4-1|TRBJ1-2|TRBD1
TGCGCCAGCAGCCAAGATCCGGGACAGCTGCCTAACTATGGCTACACCTTC
CASSQDPGQLPNYGYTF
>-|TRBV2|TRBJ2-2|TRBD2
TGTGCCAGCACTACAAGCGGGAGGGCCACCGGGGAGCTGTTTTTT
CASTTSGRATGELFF
>few|TRBV7-2|TRBJ2-6|-
TGTGCCAGCAGCACTGACACAAGCTCTGGGGCCAACGTCCTGACTTTC
CASSTDTSSGANVLTF
>-|TRBV9|TRBJ2-7|TRBD2
TGTGCCAGCAGCGTAGGGGCTAGCGGGGTCTTCTCCTACGAGCAGTACTTC
CASSVGASGVFSYEQYF
>-|TRBV5-4|TRBJ2-1|-
TGTGCCAGCAGCTTGTTGGAGCTAGGAGAGCAGTTCTTC
CASSLLELGEQFF
>-|TRBV5-6|TRBJ1-2|TRBD1
TGTGCCAGCAGCTTCACAGGGGGCTGGGATGGCTACACCTTC
CASSFTGGWDGYTF
>once|TRBV19|TRBJ2-2|-
TGTGCCAGTAGTTCCAGGTGGACCGGGGAGCTGTTTTTT
CASSSRWTGELFF
>few|TRBV5-1|TRBJ1-2|TRBD1
TGCGCCAGCAGCTTGTCGGGACAGGATGACTACTTC
CASSLSGQDDYF
>once|TRBV4-2|TRBJ2-1|TRBD1
TGTGCCAGCAGCCAAGGACAGGGGAACTTGGGTGAGCAGTTCTTC
CASSQGQGNLGEQFF
>-|TRBV30|TRBJ1-5|TRBD1
TGTGCCTGGAGGGGGACAGGGGCCGGCAATCAGCCCCAGCATTTT
CAWRGTGAGNQPQHF
>-|TRBV7-3|TRBJ2-1|TRBD2
TGTGCCAGCAGCCATAGCGGGCCCCTCGATGAGCAGTTCTTC
CASSHSGPLDEQFF
>-|TRBV14|TRBJ1-2|-
TGTGCCAGCAGCCAAGACCACGGGGGACCCAACTATGGCTACACCTTC
CASSQDHGGPNYGYTF
>-|TRBV6-5|TRBJ1-4|-
TGTGCCAGCAGTTACCACAGGGACACTAATGAAAAACTGTTTTTT
CASSYHRDTNEKLFF